This T cell receptor beta chain was sequenced for a study of control samples from healthy donors and cancer patients. Generated by immunoSEQ multiplex PCR, the TCRdb table keeps only in-frame clones and is missing some. The table lists tens of thousands of clones, around 91% of them singletons. The source of this sequence is a man younger than 40 in good health. The sample comprised blood.

The CDR3 DNA sequence: TGTGCCAGCAGCCAAAGGGACCGCGAGCAGTACTTC. Protein product: CASSQRDREQYF. The chain carries TRBV3-1 (or the pseudogene TRBV3-2) and TRBJ2-7; TRBD1 or TRBD2 may be the D gene (5 bases each). Trimming shortened V by 2 bases and J by 6 bases, and 8 bases separated the two germline ends. This CDR3 comprises 12 residues. The germline gives CDR1 LGHDT, CDR2 YNNKEL (reference sequence).